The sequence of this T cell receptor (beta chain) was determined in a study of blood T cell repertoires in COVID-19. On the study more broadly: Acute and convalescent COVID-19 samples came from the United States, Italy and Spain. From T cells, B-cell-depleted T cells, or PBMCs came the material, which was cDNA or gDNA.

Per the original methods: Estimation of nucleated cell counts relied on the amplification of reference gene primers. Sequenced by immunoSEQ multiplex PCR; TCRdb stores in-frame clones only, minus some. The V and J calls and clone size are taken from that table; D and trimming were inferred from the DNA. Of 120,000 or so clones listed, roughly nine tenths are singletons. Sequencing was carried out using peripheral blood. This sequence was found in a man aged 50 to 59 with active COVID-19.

Written as DNA, the CDR3 is TGTGCCAGCAGCAAGACAGGGTCTGGGGCCAACGTCCTGACTTTC. This sequence encodes CASSKTGSGANVLTF. V and J are TRBV9 and TRBJ2-6; 7 bases line up with TRBD1. CDR1 and CDR2 (germline): SGDLS, YYNGEE. J gave up 1 base and V 4 bases, and 2 bases lay outside the gene matches. The CDR3 is made up of 15 amino acids.